Shown below are 6 T cell receptor beta chains from a single sample sequenced in a study of blood T cell repertoires in COVID-19. The data were produced by immunoSEQ multiplex PCR, yet TCRdb's version contains in-frame clones alone and is incomplete. The sample has hundreds of thousands of clones; around 87% are singletons. Sequenced sample: PBMCs or T cells enriched from blood (not recorded which). The receptor source for this set is a woman aged 18-29 years who had recovered from COVID-19.

The genes are TRBV7-6 and TRBJ2-5; 7 bases are a match to TRBD1. Germline assignment: CDR1 SGHVS and CDR2 FNYEAQ. This CDR3 is 12 amino acids long. V shed 5 bases, J shed 5 bases, and the junction held 2 bases outside the gene matches. The CDR3 loop reads CASSVRGETQYF. CDR3 DNA: TGTGCCAGCAGCGTCAGGGGGGAGACCCAGTACTTC. Full variable domain (rest looked up from reference TRBV7-6 and TRBJ2-5): GAGVSQSPRYKVTKRGQDVALRCDPISGHVSLYWYRQALGQGPEFLTYFNYEAQQDKSGLPNDRFSAERPEGSISTLTIQRTEQRDSAMYRCASSVRGETQYFGPGTRLLVL.

This clone turned up a few times. J is TRBJ2-7 and V is TRBV10-1, with 13 bases aligning to TRBD2. This CDR3 contains 15 residues. The V gene end was trimmed by 0 bases and the J gene end by 6 bases; junction bases not matched to a gene: 2. The germline gives CDR1 WNHNN, CDR2 SYGVQD (reference sequence). For the CDR3, the DNA is TGCGCCAGCAGTGAGTCGCGACTAGCGGGAGGCGAGCAGTACTTC. It translates to CASSESRLAGGEQYF.

The chain has TRBV5-1 and TRBJ1-1; 7 positions match TRBD1. CDR1 is SGHRS, CDR2 YFSETQ, per germline. V trimming: 2 bases; J trimming: 0 bases; junction bases outside the gene matches: 10. The CDR3 has 17 residues. CDR3 in DNA: TGCGCCAGCAGCTTTACCCCGGGACAGAACATGAACACTGAAGCTTTCTTT. It yields the protein CASSFTPGQNMNTEAFF.

The gene calls are TRBV15 and TRBJ2-7; 10 nucleotides line up with TRBD1. Germline V gene data show CDR1 as LNHNV and CDR2 as YYDKDF (reference sequence). The CDR3 spans 13 residues. V shed 6 bases and J 2 bases; nucleotides not matched to a gene: 1. The chain's CDR3 is CATRGTGAYEQYF. The CDR3 DNA sequence: TGTGCCACCAGAGGGACAGGGGCCTACGAGCAGTACTTC.

The rearrangement links TRBV27 to TRBJ1-1, with D tentatively TRBD1 (6 bases). The CDR3 contains 14 residues. Trimming stripped 5 bases from V and 5 bases from J, with 15 bases between. Germline-derived CDR1 and CDR2 are MNHEY and SMNVEV (reference sequence). The CDR3 is CASSPSTGGTEAFF. The CDR3 DNA sequence: TGTGCCAGCAGTCCTTCGACAGGTGGAACTGAAGCTTTCTTT.

The chain uses TRBV7-6 and TRBJ2-1; TRBD2 aligns across 13 bases. This CDR3 has 15 residues. Germline CDR1 and CDR2: SGHVS and FNYEAQ. The V segment lost 1 base and the J segment 9 bases; nucleotides outside the gene matches: 3. This CDR3 reads CASSLELAGGSEQFF. In DNA, the CDR3 is TGTGCCAGCAGCTTAGAACTAGCGGGGGGGTCTGAGCAGTTCTTC. The variable domain in full, with the rest retrieved from reference TRBV7-6 and TRBJ2-1, is GAGVSQSPRYKVTKRGQDVALRCDPISGHVSLYWYRQALGQGPEFLTYFNYEAQQDKSGLPNDRFSAERPEGSISTLTIQRTEQRDSAMYRCASSLELAGGSEQFFGPGTRLTVL.